This T cell receptor (beta chain) was found in a study of Ad26.COV2.S vaccination and SARS-CoV-2 variants. Trimming removed 0 bases at V and 0 bases at J, with 6 bases between. CDR3 length: 16 residues. Germline CDR1 and CDR2: LGHNA and YNFKEQ. Produced via immunoSEQ multiplex PCR; TCRdb's table is partial and in-frame only. The table includes about 180,000 clones, about 83% detected once. This sample comprised peripheral blood, obtained after recovery from COVID-19. The rearrangement uses TRBV4-2 and TRBJ1-6; D remains unclear. The clonotype originates from a human donor who had recovered from COVID-19. The CDR3 loop reads CASSQDGSSYNSPLHF. CDR3 sequence (DNA): TGTGCCAGCAGCCAAGATGGTAGCTCCTATAATTCACCCCTCCACTTT.